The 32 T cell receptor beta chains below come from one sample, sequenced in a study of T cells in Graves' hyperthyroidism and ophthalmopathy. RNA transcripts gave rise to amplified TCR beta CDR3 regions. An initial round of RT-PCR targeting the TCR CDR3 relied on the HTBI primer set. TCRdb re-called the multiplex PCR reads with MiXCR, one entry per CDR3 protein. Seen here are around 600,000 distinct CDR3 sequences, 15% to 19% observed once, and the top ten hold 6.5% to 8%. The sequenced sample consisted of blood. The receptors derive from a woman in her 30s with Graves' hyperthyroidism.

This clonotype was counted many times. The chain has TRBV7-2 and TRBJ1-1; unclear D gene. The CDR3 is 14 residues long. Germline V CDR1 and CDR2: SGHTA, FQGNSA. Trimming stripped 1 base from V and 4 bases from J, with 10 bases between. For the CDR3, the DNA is TGTGCCAGCAGCTTAGGGACGGGGAGCACTGAAGCTTTCTTT. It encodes CASSLGTGSTEAFF.

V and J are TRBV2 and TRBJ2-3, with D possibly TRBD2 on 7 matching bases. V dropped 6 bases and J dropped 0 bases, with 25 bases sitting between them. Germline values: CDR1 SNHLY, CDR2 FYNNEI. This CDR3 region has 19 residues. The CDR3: CASSPIVGSGGESTDTQYF. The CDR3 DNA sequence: TGTGCCAGCAGCCCTATTGTTGGATCGGGGGGCGAAAGCACAGATACGCAGTATTTT.

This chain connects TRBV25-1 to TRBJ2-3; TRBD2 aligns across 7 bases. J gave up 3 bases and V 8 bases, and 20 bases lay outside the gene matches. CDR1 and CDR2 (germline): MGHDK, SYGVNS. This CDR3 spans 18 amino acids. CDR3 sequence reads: CASGPPHQPGGGTDTQYF. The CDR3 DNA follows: TGTGCCAGCGGCCCTCCTCATCAGCCGGGGGGAGGAACAGATACGCAGTATTTT.

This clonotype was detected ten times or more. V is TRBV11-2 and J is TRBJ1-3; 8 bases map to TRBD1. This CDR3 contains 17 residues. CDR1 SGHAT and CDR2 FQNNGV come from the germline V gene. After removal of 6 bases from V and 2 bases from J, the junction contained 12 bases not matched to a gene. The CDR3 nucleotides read TGTGCCAGCAGATCCTTAAGACAGGGGCCCCCTGGAAACACCATATATTTT. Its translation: CASRSLRQGPPGNTIYF.

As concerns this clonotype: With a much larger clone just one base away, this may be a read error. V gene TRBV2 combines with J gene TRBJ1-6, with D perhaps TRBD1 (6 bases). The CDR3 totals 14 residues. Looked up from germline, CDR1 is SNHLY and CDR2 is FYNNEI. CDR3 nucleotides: TGTGCCGGCAGTGAAGCCAGGGGAGTATCACCCCTCCACTTT. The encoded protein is CAGSEARGVSPLHF.

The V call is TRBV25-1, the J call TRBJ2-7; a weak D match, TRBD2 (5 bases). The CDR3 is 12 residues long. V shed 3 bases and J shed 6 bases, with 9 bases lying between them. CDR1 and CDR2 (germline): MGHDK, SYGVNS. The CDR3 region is CASSEAGGEQYF. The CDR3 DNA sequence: TGTGCCAGCAGTGAGGCAGGAGGCGAGCAGTACTTC.

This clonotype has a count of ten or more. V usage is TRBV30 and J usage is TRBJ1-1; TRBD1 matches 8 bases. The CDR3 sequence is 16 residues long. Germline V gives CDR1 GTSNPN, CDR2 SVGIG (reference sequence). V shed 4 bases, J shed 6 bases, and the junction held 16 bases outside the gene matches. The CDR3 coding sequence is TGTGCCTGGACTAAACCGGGGACAGGTCTGGAGGCTGAAGCTTTCTTT. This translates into CAWTKPGTGLEAEAFF. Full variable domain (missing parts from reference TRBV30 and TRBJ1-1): SQTIHQWPATLVQPVGSPLSLECTVEGTSNPNLYWYRQAAGRGLQLLFYSVGIGQISSEVPQNLSASRPQDRQFILSSKKLLLSDSGFYLCAWTKPGTGLEAEAFFGQGTRLTVV.

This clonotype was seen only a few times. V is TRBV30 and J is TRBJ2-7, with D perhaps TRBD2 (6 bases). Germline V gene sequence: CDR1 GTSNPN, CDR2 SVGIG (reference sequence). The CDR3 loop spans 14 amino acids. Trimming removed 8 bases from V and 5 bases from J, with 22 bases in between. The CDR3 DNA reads TGTGCCGCGGTCAAGGACTACCTCCCAGACGAGCAGTACTTC. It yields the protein CAAVKDYLPDEQYF.

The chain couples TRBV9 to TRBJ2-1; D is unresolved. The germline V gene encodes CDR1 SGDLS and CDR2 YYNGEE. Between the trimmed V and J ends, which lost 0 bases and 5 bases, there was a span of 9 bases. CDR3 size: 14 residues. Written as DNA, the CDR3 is TGTGCCAGCAGCGTAGTGTCCGGCCACAATGAGCAGTTCTTC. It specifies CASSVVSGHNEQFF.

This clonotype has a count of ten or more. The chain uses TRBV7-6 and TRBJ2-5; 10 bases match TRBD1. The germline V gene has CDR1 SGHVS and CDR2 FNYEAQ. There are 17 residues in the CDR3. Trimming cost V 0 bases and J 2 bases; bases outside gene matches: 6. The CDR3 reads CASSLAVEDRGQETQYF. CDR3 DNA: TGTGCCAGCAGCTTAGCGGTAGAGGACAGGGGGCAAGAGACCCAGTACTTC.

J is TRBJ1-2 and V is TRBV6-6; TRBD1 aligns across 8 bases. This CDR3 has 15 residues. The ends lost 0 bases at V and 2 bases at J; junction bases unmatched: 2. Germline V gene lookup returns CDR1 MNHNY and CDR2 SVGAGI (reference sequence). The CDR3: CASSYSPGGNYGYTF. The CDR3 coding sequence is TGTGCCAGCAGTTACTCGCCAGGGGGCAACTATGGCTACACCTTC.

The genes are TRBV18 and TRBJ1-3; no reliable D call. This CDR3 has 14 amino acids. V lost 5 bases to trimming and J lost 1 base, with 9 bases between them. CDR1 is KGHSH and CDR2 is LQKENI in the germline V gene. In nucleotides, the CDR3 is TGTGCCAGCTCAATGACAATTTCTGGAAACACCATATATTTT. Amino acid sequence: CASSMTISGNTIYF.

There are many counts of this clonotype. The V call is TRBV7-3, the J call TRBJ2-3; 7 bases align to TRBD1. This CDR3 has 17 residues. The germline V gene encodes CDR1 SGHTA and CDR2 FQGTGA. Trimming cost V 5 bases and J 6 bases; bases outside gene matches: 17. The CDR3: CASSLQPRQGIGDTQYF. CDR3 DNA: TGTGCCAGCAGCCTCCAACCGAGACAGGGCATCGGGGATACGCAGTATTTT.

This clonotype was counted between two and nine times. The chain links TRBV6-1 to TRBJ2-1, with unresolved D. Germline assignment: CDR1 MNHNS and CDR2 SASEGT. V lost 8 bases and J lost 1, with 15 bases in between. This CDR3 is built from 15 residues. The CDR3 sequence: CASLPRAESYNEQFF. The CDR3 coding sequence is TGTGCCAGCCTCCCCCGGGCTGAATCCTACAATGAGCAGTTCTTC.

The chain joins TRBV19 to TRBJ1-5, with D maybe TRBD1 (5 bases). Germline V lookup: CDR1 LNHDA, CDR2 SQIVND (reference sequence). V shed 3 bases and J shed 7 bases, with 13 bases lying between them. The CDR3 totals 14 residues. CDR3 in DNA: TGTGCCAGTAGTATTTCAGGGATGCAGCAGCCCCAGCATTTT. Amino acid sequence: CASSISGMQQPQHF.

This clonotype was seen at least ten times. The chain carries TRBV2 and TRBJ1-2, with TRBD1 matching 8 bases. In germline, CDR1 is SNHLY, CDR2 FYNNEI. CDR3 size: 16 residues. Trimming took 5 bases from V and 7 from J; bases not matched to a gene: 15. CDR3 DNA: TGTGCCAGCAGTACAGGACAGGGCGGCGGTTGGTTTGGCTACACCTTC. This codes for CASSTGQGGGWFGYTF.

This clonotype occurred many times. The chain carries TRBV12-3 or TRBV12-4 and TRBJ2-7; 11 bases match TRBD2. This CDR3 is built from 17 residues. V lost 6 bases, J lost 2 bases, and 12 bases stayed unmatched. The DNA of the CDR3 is TGTGCCAGCAGGTTGGGACTAGCGGAAGAGTCCCCCTACGAGCAGTACTTC. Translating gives CASRLGLAEESPYEQYF.

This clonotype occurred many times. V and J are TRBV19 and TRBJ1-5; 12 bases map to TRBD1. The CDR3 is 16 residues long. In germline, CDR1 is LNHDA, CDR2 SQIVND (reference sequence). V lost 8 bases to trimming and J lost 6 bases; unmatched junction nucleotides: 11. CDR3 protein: CASGSRGQGASQPQHF. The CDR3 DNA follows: TGTGCCAGTGGATCACGGGGACAGGGGGCGTCTCAGCCCCAGCATTTT.

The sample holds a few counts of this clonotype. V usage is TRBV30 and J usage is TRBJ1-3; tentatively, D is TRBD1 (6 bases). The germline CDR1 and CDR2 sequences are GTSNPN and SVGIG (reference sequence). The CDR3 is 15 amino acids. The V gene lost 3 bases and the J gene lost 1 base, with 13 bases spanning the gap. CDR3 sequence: CAWRTQGSSGNTIYF. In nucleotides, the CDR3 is TGTGCCTGGAGGACCCAGGGGTCGTCTGGAAACACCATATATTTT.

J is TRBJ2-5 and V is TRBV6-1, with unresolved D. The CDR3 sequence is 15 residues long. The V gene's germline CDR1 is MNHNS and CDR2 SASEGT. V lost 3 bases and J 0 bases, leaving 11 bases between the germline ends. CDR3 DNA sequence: TGTGCCAGCAGTGAGGCCACTTTGTACCAAGAGACCCAGTACTTC. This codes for CASSEATLYQETQYF.

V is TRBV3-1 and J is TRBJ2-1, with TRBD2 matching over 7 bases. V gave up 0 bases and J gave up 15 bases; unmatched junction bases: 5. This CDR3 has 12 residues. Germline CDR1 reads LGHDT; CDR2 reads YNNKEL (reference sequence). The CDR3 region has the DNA TGTGCCAGCAGCCAAGATCCGCGGGAGTGGTTCTTC. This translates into CASSQDPREWFF.

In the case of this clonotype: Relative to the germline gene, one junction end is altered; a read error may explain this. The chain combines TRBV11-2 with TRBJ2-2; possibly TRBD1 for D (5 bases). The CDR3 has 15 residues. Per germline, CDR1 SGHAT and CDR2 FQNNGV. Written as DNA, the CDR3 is TGCGCCAGCAGCCAAGGCCCACAGGACACCGGGGAGCTGTTTTTT. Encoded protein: CASSQGPQDTGELFF.

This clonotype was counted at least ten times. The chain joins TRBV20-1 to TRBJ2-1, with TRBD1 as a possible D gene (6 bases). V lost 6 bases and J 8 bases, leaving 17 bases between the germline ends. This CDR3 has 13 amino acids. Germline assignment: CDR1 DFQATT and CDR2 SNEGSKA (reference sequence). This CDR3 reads CSASGHRGDEQFF. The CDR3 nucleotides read TGCAGTGCGTCGGGACACCGGGGCGATGAGCAGTTCTTC.

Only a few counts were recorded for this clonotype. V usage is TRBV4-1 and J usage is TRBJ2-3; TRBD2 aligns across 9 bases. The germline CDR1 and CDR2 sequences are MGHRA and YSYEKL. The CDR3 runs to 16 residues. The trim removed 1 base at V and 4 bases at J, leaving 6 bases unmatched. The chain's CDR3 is CASSQALGLAADTQYF. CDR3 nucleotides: TGCGCCAGCAGCCAAGCCTTGGGACTAGCCGCAGATACGCAGTATTTT.

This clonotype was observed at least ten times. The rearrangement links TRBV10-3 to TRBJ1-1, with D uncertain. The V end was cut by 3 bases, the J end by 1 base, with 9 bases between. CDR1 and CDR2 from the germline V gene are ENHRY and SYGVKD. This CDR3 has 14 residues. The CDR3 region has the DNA TGTGCCATCAGTGAAGAACAGAAGAACACTGAAGCTTTCTTT. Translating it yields CAISEEQKNTEAFF.

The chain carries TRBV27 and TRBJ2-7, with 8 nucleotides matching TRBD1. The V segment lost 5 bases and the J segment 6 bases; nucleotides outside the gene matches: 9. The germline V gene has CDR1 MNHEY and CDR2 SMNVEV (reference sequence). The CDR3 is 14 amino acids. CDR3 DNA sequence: TGTGCCAGCAGTAATGGACAGGGTCTCGTCGAGCAGTACTTC. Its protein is CASSNGQGLVEQYF.

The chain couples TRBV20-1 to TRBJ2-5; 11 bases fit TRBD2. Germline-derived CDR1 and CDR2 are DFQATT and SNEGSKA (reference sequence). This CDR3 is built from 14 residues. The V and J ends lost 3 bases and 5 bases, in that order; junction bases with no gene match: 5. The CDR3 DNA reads TGCAGTGCTAGGGGGCCTAGCGGGAGGGAGACCCAGTACTTC. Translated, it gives CSARGPSGRETQYF.

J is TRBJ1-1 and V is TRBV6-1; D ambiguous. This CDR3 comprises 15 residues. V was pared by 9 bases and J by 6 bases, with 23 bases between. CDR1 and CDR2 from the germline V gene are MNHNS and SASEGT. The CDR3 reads CASPGLSGPTPEAFF. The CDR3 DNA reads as TGTGCCAGTCCCGGACTTAGTGGTCCAACACCTGAAGCTTTCTTT.

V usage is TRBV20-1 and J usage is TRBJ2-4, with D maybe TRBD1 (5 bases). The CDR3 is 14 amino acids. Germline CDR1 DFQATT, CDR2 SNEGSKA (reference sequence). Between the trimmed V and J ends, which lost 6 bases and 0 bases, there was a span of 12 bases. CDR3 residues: CSACAGLAKNIQYF. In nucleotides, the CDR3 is TGCAGTGCCTGTGCAGGGCTAGCCAAAAACATTCAGTACTTC.

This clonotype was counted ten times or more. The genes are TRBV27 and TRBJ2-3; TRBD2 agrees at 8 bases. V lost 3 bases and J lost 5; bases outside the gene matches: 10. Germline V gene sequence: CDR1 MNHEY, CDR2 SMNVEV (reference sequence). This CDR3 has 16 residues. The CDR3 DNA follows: TGTGCCAGCAGTTTCCTTGGCGGGAGGTATAAAGATACGCAGTATTTT. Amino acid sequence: CASSFLGGRYKDTQYF.

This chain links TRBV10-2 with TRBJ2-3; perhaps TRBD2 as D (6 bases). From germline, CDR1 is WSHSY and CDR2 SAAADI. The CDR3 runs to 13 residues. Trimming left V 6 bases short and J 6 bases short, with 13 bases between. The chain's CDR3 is CASSGRFLDTQYF. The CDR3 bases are TGCGCCAGCAGCGGGAGATTCCTGGATACGCAGTATTTT.

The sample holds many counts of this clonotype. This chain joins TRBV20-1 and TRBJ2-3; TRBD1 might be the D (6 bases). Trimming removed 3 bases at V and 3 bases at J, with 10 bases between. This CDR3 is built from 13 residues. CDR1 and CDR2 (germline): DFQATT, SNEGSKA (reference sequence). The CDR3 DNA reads TGCAGTGCTAGGTCCCAGGGGACAGATACGCAGTATTTT. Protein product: CSARSQGTDTQYF.